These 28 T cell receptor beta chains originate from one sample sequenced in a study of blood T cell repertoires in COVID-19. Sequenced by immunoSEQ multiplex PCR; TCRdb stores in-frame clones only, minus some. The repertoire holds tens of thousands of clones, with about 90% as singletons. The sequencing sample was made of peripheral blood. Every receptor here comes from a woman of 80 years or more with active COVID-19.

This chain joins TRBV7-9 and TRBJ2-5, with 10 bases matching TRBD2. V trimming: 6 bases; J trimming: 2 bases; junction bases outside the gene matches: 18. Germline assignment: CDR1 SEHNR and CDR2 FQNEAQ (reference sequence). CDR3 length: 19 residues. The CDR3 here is CASSPGGRTSGREQETQYF. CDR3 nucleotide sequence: TGTGCCAGCAGTCCTGGGGGTCGGACGAGCGGGAGGGAGCAAGAGACCCAGTACTTC.

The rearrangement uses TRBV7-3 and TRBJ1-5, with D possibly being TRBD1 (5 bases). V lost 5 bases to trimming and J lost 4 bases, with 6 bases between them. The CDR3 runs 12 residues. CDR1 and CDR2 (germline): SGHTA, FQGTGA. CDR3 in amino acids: CASSRGNQPQHF. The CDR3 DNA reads TGTGCCAGCAGCCGGGGGAATCAGCCCCAGCATTTT.

The chain's CDR3 is CASSLFPSGSYNEQFF. DNA for the CDR3: TGTGCCAGCAGTTTATTCCCTAGCGGGTCCTACAATGAGCAGTTCTTC. This rearrangement joins TRBV28 to TRBJ2-1; TRBD2 matches at 8 bases. CDR3 length: 16 amino acids. After removal of 1 base from V and 1 base from J, the junction contained 3 bases not matched to a gene. Germline-derived CDR1 and CDR2 are MDHEN and SYDVKM.

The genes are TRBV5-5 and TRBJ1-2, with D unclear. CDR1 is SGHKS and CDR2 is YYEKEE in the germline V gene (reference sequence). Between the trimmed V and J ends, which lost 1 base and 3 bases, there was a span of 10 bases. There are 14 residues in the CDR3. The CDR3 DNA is TGTGCCAGCAGCTTGTTCGGCGGGGACTATGGCTACACCTTC. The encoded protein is CASSLFGGDYGYTF.

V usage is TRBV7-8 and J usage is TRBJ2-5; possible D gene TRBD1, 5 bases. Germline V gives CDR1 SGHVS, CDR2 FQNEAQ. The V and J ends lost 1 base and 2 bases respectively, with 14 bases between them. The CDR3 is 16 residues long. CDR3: CASSLGYGASQETQYF. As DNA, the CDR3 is TGTGCCAGCAGCTTAGGATATGGGGCCTCTCAAGAGACCCAGTACTTC.

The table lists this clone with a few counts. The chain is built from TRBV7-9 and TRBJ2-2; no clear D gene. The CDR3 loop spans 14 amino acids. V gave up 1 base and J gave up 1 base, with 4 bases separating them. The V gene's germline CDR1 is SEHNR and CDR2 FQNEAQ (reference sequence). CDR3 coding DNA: TGTGCCAGCAGCTTAGGCGTGAACACCGGGGAGCTGTTTTTT. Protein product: CASSLGVNTGELFF. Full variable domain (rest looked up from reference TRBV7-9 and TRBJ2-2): DTGVSQNPRHKITKRGQNVTFRCDPISEHNRLYWYRQTLGQGPEFLTYFQNEAQLEKSRLLSDRFSAERPKGSFSTLEIQRTEQGDSAMYLCASSLGVNTGELFFGEGSRLTVL.

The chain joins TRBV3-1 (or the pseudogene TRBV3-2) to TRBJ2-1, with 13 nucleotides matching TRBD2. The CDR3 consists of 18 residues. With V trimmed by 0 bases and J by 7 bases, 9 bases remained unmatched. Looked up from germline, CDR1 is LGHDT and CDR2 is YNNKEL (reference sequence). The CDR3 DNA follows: TGTGCCAGCAGCCAAGACCCCCAACTAGCGGGAGGGCCAAATGAGCAGTTCTTC. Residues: CASSQDPQLAGGPNEQFF.

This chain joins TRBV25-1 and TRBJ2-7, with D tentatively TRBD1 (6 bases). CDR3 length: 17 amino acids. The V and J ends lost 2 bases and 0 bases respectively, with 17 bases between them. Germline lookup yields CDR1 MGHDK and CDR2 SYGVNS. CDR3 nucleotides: TGTGCCAGCAGTGAAAGTAGTTGGACAGTGGACTCCTACGAGCAGTACTTC. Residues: CASSESSWTVDSYEQYF.

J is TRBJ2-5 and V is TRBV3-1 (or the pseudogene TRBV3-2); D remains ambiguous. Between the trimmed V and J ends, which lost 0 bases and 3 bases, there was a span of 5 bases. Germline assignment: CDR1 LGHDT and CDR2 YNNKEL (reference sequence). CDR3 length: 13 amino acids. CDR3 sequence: CASSQDLEETQYF. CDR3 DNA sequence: TGTGCCAGCAGCCAAGATCTAGAAGAGACCCAGTACTTC.

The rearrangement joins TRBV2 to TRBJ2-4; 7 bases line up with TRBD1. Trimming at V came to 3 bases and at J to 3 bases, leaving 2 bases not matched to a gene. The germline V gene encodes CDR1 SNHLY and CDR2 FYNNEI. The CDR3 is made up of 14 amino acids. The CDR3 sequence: CASSEDRNKNIQYF. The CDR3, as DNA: TGTGCCAGCAGTGAGGACAGGAACAAAAACATTCAGTACTTC.

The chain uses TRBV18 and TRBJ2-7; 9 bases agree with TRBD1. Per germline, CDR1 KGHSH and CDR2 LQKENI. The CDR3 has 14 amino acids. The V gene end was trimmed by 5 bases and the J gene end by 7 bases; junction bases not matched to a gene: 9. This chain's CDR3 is CASSTGTGLGEQYF. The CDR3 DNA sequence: TGTGCCAGCTCAACCGGGACAGGGCTAGGGGAGCAGTACTTC.

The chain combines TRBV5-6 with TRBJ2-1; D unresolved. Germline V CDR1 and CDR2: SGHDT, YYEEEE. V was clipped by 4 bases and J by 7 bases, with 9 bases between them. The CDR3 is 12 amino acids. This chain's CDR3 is CASSPANNEQFF. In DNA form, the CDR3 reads TGTGCCAGCAGCCCCGCGAATAATGAGCAGTTCTTC.

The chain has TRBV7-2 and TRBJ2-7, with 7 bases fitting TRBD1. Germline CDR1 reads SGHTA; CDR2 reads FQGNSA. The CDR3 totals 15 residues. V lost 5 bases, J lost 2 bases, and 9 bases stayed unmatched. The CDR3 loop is CASSDTGTDTYEQYF. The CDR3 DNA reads TGTGCCAGCAGCGACACCGGGACAGATACCTACGAGCAGTACTTC.

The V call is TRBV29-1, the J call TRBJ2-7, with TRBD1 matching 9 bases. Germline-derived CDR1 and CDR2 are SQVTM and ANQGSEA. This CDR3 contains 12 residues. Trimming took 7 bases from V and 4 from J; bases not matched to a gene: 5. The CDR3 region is CSGTGEGYEQYF. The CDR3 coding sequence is TGCAGCGGGACAGGGGAGGGGTACGAGCAGTACTTC.

CDR3 loop: CASSRTGGFDEQYF. CDR3 DNA: TGTGCCAGCAGCCGGACAGGGGGTTTTGACGAGCAGTACTTC. The chain is built from TRBV7-3 and TRBJ2-7; 10 bases match TRBD1. Germline trimming cut 5 bases from V and 5 bases from J; bases unmatched to any gene: 6. CDR1 and CDR2 (germline): SGHTA, FQGTGA. This CDR3 is 14 amino acids long.

CDR3 sequence: CASRATSGTNEKLFF. The CDR3, as DNA: TGCGCCAGCAGAGCCACTTCGGGAACTAATGAAAAACTGTTTTTT. J is TRBJ1-4 and V is TRBV5-1; no reliable D call. CDR1 and CDR2 from the germline V gene are SGHRS and YFSETQ. The CDR3 is made up of 15 amino acids. V was pared by 5 bases and J by 1 base, with 12 bases between.

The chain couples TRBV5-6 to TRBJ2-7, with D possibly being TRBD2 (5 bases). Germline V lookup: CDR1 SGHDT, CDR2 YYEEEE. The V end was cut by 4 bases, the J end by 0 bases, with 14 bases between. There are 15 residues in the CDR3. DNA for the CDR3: TGTGCCAGCAGCGCCGGACTGCCGAGCTCCTACGAGCAGTACTTC. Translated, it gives CASSAGLPSSYEQYF.

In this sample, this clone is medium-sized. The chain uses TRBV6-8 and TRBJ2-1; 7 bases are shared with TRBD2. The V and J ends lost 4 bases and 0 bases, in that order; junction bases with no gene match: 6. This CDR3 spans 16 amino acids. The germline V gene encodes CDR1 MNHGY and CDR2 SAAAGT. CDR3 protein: CASSWARTSSYNEQFF. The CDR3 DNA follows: TGTGCCAGCAGTTGGGCTAGGACTAGCTCCTACAATGAGCAGTTCTTC.

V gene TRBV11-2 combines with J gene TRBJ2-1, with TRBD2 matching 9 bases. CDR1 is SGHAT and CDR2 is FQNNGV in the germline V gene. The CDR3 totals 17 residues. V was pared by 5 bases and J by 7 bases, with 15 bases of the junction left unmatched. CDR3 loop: CASSPPGGRAGGNEQFF. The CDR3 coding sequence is TGTGCCAGCAGCCCACCGGGCGGGAGGGCCGGGGGTAATGAGCAGTTCTTC.

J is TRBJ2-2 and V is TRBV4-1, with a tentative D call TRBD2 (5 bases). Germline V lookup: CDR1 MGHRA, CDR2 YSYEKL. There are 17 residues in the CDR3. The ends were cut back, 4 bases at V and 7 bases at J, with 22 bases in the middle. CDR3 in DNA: TGCGCCAGCAGCCTCGGGGAGCGACCTAGAGTCGGCGGGGAGCTGTTTTTT. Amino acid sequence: CASSLGERPRVGGELFF.

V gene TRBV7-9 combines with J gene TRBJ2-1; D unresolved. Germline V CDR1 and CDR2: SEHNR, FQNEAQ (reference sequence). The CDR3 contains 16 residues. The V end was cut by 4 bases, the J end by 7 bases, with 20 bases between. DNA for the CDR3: TGTGCCAGCAGCTCTTATGAAGCAGGCCCCTTTAATGAGCAGTTCTTC. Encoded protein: CASSSYEAGPFNEQFF.

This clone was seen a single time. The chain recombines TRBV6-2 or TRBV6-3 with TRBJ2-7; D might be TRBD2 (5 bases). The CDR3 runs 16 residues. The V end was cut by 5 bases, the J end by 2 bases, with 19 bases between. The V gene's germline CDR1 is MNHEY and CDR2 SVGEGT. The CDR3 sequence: CASSLSRASNTYEQYF. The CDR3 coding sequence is TGTGCCAGCAGTCTATCCCGGGCTAGCAACACCTACGAGCAGTACTTC.

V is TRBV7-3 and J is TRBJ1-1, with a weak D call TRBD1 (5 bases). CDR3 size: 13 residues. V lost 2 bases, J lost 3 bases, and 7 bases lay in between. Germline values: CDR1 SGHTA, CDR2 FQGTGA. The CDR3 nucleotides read TGTGCCAGCAGCTTACGACAGCACACTGAAGCTTTCTTT. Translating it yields CASSLRQHTEAFF.

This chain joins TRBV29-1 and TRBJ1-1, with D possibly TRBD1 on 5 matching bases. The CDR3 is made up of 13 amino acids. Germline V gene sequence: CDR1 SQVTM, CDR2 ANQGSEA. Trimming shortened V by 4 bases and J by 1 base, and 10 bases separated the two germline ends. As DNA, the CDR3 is TGCAGCGTTGGGGGACTCTCGAACACTGAAGCTTTCTTT. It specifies CSVGGLSNTEAFF.

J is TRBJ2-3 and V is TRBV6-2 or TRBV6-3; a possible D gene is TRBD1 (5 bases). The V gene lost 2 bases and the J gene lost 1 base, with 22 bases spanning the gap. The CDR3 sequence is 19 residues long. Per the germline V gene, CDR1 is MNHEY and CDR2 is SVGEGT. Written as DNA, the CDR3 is TGTGCCAGCAGTTACGGGGTCAGGGCTGCACGGGCGGGCACAGATACGCAGTATTTT. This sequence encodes CASSYGVRAARAGTDTQYF.

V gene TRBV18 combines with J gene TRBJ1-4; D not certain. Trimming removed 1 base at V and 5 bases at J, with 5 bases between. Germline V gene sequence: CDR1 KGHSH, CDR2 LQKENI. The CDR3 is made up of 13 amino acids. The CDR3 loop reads CASSPLHNEKLFF. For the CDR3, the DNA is TGTGCCAGCTCACCACTACACAATGAAAAACTGTTTTTT.

CDR3 region: CASSLLTGSTEAFF. In DNA, the CDR3 is TGTGCCAGCAGCTTACTAACAGGGTCCACTGAAGCTTTCTTT. The V gene is TRBV7-3, the J gene TRBJ1-1, with D maybe TRBD1 (6 bases). Trimming left V 2 bases short and J 4 bases short, with 11 bases between. Per the germline V gene, CDR1 is SGHTA and CDR2 is FQGTGA. There are 14 residues in the CDR3.

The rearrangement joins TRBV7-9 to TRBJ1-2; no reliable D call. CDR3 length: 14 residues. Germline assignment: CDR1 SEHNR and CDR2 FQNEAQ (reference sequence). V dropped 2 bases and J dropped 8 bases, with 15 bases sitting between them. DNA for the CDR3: TGTGCCAGCAGCTTATCGACATGGGCTCAAGGCTACACCTTC. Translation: CASSLSTWAQGYTF.